This T cell receptor beta chain was obtained from a study of PD-L1 blockade in urothelial cancer. About the study: The patients first took atezolizumab in about 2014, receiving 1,200 mg intravenously every 3 weeks.

The CDR3 spans 15 residues. As for time point: peripheral blood 6 weeks after treatment start. Concerning this clone itself: The antigen is unknown.

Assay: immunoSEQ multiplex PCR; the TCRdb copy retains only in-frame clones and omits some. Of around 120,000 clones detected, 80% to 90% appear once; the ten largest clones hold 1.5% to 2%. Study-level findings and limits: Durable-benefit patients expanded tumor-associated blood clones more at 3 weeks.

This chain joins TRBV21-1 and TRBJ2-7; TRBD2, the table's D call, lacks a check against the DNA. TRBV21-1 is reported as a pseudogene. The receptor comes from a man in his sixties with urothelial cancer. This specimen consisted of PBMCs, obtained around atezolizumab (anti-PD-L1) treatment. The CDR3 reads CASREKSAASYEQYF. DNA of the CDR3: TGTGCCAGCAGGGAAAAATCAGCGGCCTCCTACGAGCAGTACTTC.